This T cell receptor beta chain was sequenced in a study of CD8 T cells in Susac syndrome. In blood CD8+ and CD4+ T cells, TCR beta underwent sequencing. Controls comprised healthy donors matched for age and sex. The CD8+ and CD4+ T cells were negatively isolated, with the TEMRA cells enriched by FACS. Random-hexamer reverse transcription was applied to roughly 0.5 to 1 ug RNA. Amplification of TCR beta CDR3 used immunoSEQ multiplex PCR across 54 Vbeta and 13 Jbeta. A single record per CDR3 protein comes from TCRdb applying MiXCR to the immunoSEQ multiplex PCR reads. The data contain about 100,000 distinct CDR3 sequences, approximately 95% of them singletons. The clonotype comes from a human donor in good health. The material sequenced was CD8+ T cells from PBMCs.

CDR3 sequence reads: CASSEARRLTDTQYF. The CDR3 DNA sequence: TGCGCCAGCAGCGAGGCCCGACGACTAACGGATACGCAGTATTTT. The gene calls are TRBV5-1 and TRBJ2-3; maybe TRBD2 (5 bases). CDR1 and CDR2 (germline): SGHRS, YFSETQ. The CDR3 consists of 15 residues. V lost 4 bases to trimming and J lost 6 bases, with 18 bases between them.